This entry concerns a single T cell receptor (beta chain). This CDR3 contains 18 residues. In germline, CDR1 is SGHTA, CDR2 FQGNSA. V lost 2 bases and J 1 base, leaving 18 bases between the germline ends. People who had autoimmune disease history or systemic immunosuppression were excluded. Generated by immunoSEQ multiplex PCR, the TCRdb table keeps only in-frame clones and is missing some. There are some 57,000 clones in the sample; around 90% occur only once, and approximately 5% lies in the top ten. This entry is derived from a study of OX40 agonist ivuxolimab in advanced cancers. Study-wide context: The drug used for patients, ivuxolimab, was an agonistic anti-OX40 (CD134) antibody.

Sequencing was performed on CD4+ or CD8+ T cells sorted from blood, taken in a trial of the OX40 agonist ivuxolimab. The source of this sequence is an adult with an advanced solid tumor such as melanoma, head and neck, liver or kidney cancer. The rearrangement links TRBV7-2 to TRBJ1-5; D possibly corresponds to TRBD1 (5 bases). The CDR3: CASSLQYGRVESNQPQHF. The CDR3 DNA reads as TGTGCCAGCAGCTTACAATACGGCAGGGTGGAGAGCAATCAGCCCCAGCATTTT.